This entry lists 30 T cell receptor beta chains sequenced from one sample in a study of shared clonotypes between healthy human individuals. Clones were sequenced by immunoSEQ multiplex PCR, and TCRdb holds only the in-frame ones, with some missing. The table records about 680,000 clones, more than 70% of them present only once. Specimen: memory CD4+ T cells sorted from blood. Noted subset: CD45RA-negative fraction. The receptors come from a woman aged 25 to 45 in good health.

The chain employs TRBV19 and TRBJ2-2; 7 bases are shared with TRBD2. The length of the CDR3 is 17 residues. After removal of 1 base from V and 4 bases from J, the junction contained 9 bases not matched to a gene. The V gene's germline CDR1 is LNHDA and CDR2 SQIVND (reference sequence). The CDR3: CASSIARTRGTTGELFF. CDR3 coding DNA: TGTGCCAGTAGTATAGCCCGGACTAGGGGTACCACCGGGGAGCTGTTTTTT.

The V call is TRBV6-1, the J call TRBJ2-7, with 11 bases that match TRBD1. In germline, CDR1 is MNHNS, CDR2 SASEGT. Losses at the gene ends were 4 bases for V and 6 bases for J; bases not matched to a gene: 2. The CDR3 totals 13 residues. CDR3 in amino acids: CASSVDRGREQYF. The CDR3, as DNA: TGTGCCAGCAGTGTGGACAGGGGGCGCGAGCAGTACTTC.

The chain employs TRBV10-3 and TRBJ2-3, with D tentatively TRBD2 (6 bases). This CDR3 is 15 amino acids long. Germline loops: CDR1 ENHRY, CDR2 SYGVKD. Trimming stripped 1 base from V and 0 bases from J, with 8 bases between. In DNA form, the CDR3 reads TGTGCCATCAGTGAGTTTAGCGGAAGCACAGATACGCAGTATTTT. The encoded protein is CAISEFSGSTDTQYF.

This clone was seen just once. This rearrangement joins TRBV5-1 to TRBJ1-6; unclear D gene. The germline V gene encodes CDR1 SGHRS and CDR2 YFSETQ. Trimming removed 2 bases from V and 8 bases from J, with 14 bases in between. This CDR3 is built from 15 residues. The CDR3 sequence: CASSLRAGGDSPLHF. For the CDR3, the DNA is TGCGCCAGCAGCTTACGTGCAGGTGGCGATTCACCCCTCCACTTT.

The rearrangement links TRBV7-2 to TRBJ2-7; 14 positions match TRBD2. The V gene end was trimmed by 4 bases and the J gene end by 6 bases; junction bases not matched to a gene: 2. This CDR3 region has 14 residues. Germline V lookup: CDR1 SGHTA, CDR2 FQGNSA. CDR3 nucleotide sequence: TGTGCCAGCAGCTGGGGACTAGCGGGAGCCGAGCAGTACTTC. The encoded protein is CASSWGLAGAEQYF.

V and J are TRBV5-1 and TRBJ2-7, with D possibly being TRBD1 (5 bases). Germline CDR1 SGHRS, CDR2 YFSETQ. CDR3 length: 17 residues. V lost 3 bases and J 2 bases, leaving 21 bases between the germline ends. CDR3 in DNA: TGCGCCAGCAGCTACTCGACCCTAGGGGATATCGCCTACGAGCAGTACTTC. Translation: CASSYSTLGDIAYEQYF.

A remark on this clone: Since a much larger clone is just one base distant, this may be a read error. The CDR3 nucleotides are TGTGCCAGCAGTTTGCAGGTGAACACTGAAGCTTTCTTT. It codes for CASSLQVNTEAFF. The J gene is TRBJ1-1, the V gene TRBV28; D ambiguous. V was cut by 3 bases and J by 0 bases, with 5 bases left in between. This CDR3 region has 13 residues. Germline lookup yields CDR1 MDHEN and CDR2 SYDVKM.

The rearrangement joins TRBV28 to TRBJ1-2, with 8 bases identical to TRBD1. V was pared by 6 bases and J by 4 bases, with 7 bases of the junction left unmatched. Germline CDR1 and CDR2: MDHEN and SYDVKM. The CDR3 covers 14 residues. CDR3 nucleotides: TGTGCCAGCAGAAGCCTCCAGGGGGCCTATGGCTACACCTTC. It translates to CASRSLQGAYGYTF.

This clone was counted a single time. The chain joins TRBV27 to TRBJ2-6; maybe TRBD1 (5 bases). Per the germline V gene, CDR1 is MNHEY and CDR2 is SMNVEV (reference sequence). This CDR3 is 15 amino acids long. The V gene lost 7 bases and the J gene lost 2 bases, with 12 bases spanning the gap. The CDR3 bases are TGTGCCAGCAAGGTGCCAGGGACTGGGGCCAACGTCCTGACTTTC. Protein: CASKVPGTGANVLTF.

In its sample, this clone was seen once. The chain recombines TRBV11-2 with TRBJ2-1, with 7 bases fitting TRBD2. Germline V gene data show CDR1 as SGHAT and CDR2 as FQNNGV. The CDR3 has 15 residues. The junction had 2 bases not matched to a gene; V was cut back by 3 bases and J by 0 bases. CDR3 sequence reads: CASSFLADSYNEQFF. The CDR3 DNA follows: TGTGCCAGCAGCTTCCTAGCGGACTCCTACAATGAGCAGTTCTTC.

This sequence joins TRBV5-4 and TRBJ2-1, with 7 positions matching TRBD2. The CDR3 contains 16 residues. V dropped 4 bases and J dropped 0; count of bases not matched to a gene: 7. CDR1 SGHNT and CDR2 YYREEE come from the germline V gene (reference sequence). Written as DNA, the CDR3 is TGTGCCAGCAGCCAGGCTAGCGGAGCCTCCTACAATGAGCAGTTCTTC. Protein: CASSQASGASYNEQFF. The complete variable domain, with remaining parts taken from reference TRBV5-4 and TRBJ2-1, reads ETGVTQSPTHLIKTRGQQVTLRCSSQSGHNTVSWYQQALGQGPQFIFQYYREEENGRGNFPPRFSGLQFPNYSSELNVNALELDDSALYLCASSQASGASYNEQFFGPGTRLTVL.

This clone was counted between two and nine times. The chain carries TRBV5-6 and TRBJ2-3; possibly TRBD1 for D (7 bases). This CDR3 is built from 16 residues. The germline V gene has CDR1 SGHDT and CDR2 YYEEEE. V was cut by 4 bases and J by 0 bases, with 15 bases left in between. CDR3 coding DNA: TGTGCCAGCAGCGTTTTCGCGGGACAGAGCACAGATACGCAGTATTTT. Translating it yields CASSVFAGQSTDTQYF.

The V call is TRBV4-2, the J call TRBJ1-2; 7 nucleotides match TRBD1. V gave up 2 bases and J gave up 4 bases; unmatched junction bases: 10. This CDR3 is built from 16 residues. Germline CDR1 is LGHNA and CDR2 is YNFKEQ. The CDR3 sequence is CASSQTGQAETYGYTF. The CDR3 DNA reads TGTGCCAGCAGCCAAACAGGACAGGCGGAGACCTATGGCTACACCTTC.

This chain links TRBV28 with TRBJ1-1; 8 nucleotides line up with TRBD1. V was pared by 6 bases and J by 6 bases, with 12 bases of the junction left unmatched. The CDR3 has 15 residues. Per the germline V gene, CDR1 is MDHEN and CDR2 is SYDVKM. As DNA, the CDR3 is TGTGCCAGCAGGGCACAGGGGGTCGGCCCGGCTGAAGCTTTCTTT. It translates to CASRAQGVGPAEAFF.

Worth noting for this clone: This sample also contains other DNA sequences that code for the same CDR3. The CDR3 sequence is CASSSPTGESNQPQHF. CDR3 nucleotide sequence: TGTGCCAGCAGTAGCCCGACAGGTGAGAGCAATCAGCCCCAGCATTTT. The V and J genes are TRBV28 and TRBJ1-5; the D gene is possibly TRBD1 (6 bases). The CDR3 contains 16 residues. Germline CDR1 MDHEN, CDR2 SYDVKM. V lost 5 bases and J 1 base, leaving 15 bases between the germline ends.

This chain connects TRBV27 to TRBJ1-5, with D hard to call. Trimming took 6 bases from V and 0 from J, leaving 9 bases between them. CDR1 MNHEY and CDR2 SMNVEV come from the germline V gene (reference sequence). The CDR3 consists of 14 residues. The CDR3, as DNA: TGTGCCAGCAGGCCCCACAATAGCAATCAGCCCCAGCATTTT. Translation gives CASRPHNSNQPQHF.

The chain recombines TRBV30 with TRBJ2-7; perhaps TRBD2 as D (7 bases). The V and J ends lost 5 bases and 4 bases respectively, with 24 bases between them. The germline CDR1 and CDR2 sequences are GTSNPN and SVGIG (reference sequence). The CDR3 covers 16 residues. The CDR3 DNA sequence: TGTGCCTGGCACCGATGGGGGGGCGCAGAGGTTTACGAGCAGTACTTC. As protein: CAWHRWGGAEVYEQYF.

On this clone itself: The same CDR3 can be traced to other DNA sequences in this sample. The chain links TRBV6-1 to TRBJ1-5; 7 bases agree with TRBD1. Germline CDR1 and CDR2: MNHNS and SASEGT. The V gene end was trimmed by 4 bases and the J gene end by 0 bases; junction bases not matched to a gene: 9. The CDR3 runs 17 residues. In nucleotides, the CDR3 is TGTGCCAGCAGTGGGTTCGGGACAGCCTATAGCAATCAGCCCCAGCATTTT. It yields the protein CASSGFGTAYSNQPQHF.

The CDR3 DNA sequence: TGCGCCAGCAGTGAGTCGAAAGGGGACAGCCAAGCTTTCTTT. It translates to CASSESKGDSQAFF. V usage is TRBV10-2 and J usage is TRBJ1-1; TRBD1 matches 7 bases. The junction had 7 bases not matched to a gene; V was cut back by 0 bases and J by 9 bases. Germline values: CDR1 WSHSY, CDR2 SAAADI. CDR3 length: 14 amino acids.

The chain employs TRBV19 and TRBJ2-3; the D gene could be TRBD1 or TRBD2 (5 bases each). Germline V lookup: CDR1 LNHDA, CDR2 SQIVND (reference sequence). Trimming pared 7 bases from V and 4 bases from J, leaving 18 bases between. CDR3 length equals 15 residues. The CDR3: CASKGRAVRADTQYF. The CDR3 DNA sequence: TGTGCCAGTAAGGGACGAGCGGTCAGGGCAGATACGCAGTATTTT.

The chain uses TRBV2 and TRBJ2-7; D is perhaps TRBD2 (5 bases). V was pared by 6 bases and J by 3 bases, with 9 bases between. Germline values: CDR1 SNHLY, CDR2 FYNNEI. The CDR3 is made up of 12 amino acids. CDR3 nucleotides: TGTGCCAGCAGCTTTGAGGGCTACGAGCAGTACTTC. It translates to CASSFEGYEQYF.

As DNA, the CDR3 is TGTGCCAGCAGTACATTCCGGGGGGGCTTAGAGACCCAGTACTTC. This sequence encodes CASSTFRGGLETQYF. The chain recombines TRBV28 with TRBJ2-5, with TRBD2 matching over 8 bases. CDR1 is MDHEN and CDR2 is SYDVKM in the germline V gene. The CDR3 spans 15 residues. Trimming at V came to 5 bases and at J to 4 bases, leaving 9 bases not matched to a gene. The complete variable domain, with remaining parts taken from reference TRBV28 and TRBJ2-5, reads DVKVTQSSRYLVKRTGEKVFLECVQDMDHENMFWYRQDPGLGLRLIYFSYDVKMKEKGDIPEGYSVSREKKERFSLILESASTNQTSMYLCASSTFRGGLETQYFGPGTRLLVL.

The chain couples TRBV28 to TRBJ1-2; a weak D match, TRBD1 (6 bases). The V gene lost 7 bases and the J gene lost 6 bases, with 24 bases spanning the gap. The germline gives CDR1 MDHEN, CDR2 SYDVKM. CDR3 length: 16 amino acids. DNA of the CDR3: TGTGCCAGCACCCACGGGGGCAGATTCGGCCAGAATGGCTACACCTTC. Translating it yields CASTHGGRFGQNGYTF.

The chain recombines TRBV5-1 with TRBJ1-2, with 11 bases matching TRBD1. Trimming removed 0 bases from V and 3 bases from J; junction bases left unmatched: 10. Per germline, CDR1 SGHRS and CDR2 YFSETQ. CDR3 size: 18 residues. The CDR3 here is CASSLEGGQGAFDYGYTF. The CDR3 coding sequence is TGCGCCAGCAGCTTGGAGGGAGGACAGGGGGCTTTTGACTATGGCTACACCTTC.

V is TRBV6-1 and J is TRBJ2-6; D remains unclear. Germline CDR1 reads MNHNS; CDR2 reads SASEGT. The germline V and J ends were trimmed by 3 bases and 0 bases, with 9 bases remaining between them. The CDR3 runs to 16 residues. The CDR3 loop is CASSESESSGANVLTF. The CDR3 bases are TGTGCCAGCAGTGAGTCCGAAAGCTCTGGGGCCAACGTCCTGACTTTC.

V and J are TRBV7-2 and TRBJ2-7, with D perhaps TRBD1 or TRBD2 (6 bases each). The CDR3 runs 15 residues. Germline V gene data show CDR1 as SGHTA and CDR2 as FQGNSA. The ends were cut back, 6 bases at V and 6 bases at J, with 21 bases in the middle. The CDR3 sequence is CASSPGSEGGREQYF. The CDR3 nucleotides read TGTGCCAGCAGTCCAGGAAGTGAGGGGGGTCGCGAGCAGTACTTC. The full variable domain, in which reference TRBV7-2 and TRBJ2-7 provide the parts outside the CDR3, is GAGVSQSPSNKVTEKGKDVELRCDPISGHTALYWYRQSLGQGLEFLIYFQGNSAPDKSGLPSDRFSAERTGGSVSTLTIQRTQQEDSAVYLCASSPGSEGGREQYFGPGTRLTVT.

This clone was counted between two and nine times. In nucleotides, the CDR3 is TGTGCCAGCGACCCACAGGGGTTCAACGGCTACACCTTC. Amino acids: CASDPQGFNGYTF. The chain joins TRBV2 to TRBJ1-2; 7 bases fit TRBD1. From germline, CDR1 is SNHLY and CDR2 FYNNEI. This CDR3 has 13 residues. V shed 8 bases, J shed 8 bases, and the junction held 11 bases outside the gene matches.

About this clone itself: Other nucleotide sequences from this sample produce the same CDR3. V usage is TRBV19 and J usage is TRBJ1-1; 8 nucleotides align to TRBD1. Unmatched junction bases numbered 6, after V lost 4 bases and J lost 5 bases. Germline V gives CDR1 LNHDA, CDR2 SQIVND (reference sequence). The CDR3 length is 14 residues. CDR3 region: CASSTQGAGTEAFF. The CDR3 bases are TGTGCCAGTAGTACCCAGGGGGCCGGAACTGAAGCTTTCTTT. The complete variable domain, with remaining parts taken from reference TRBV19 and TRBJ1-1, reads DGGITQSPKYLFRKEGQNVTLSCEQNLNHDAMYWYRQDPGQGLRLIYYSQIVNDFQKGDIAEGYSVSREKKESFPLTVTSAQKNPTAFYLCASSTQGAGTEAFFGQGTRLTVV.

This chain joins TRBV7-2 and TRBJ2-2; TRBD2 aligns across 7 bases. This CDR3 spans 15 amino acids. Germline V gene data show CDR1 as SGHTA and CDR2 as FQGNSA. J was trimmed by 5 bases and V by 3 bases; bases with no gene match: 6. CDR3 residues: CASSFPSGDTGELFF. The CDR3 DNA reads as TGTGCCAGCAGCTTTCCGAGCGGGGATACCGGGGAGCTGTTTTTT.

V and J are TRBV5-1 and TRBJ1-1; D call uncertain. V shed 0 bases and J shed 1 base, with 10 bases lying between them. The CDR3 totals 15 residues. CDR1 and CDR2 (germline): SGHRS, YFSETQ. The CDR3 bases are TGCGCCAGCAGCTTGGGAGCGGTGGGGAACACTGAAGCTTTCTTT. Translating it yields CASSLGAVGNTEAFF.